This T cell receptor (beta chain) was captured in a study of CD8 T cells in Susac syndrome. Looked up from germline, CDR1 is MDHEN and CDR2 is SYDVKM. Trimming shortened V by 2 bases and J by 3 bases, and 11 bases separated the two germline ends. The CDR3 sequence is 14 residues long. Random-hexamer reverse transcription was applied to roughly 0.5 to 1 ug RNA. A single record per CDR3 protein comes from TCRdb applying MiXCR to the immunoSEQ multiplex PCR reads. The data contain 150,000 or so distinct CDR3 sequences, just under 95% of them singletons. The specimen was CD4+ T cells from PBMCs. This sequence originates from a human donor in good health. The chain joins TRBV28 to TRBJ2-7; TRBD1 is a possible D gene (6 bases). The CDR3 DNA is TGTGCCAGCAGTTTAACAGGGAAGATCTACGAGCAGTACTTC. Residues: CASSLTGKIYEQYF.